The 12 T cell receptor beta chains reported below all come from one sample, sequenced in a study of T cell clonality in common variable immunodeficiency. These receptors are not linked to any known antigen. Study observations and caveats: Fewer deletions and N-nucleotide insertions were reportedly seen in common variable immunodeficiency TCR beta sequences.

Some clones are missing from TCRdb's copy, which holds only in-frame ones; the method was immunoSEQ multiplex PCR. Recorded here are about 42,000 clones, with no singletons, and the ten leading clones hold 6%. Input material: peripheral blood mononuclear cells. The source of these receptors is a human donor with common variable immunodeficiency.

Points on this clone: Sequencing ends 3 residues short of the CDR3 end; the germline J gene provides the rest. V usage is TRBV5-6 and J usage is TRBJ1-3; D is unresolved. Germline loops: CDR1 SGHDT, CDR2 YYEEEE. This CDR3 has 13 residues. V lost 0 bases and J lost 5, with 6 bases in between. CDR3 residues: CASSLVGRNTIYF. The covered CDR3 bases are TGTGCCAGCAGCTTGGTGGGCAGAAACACC.

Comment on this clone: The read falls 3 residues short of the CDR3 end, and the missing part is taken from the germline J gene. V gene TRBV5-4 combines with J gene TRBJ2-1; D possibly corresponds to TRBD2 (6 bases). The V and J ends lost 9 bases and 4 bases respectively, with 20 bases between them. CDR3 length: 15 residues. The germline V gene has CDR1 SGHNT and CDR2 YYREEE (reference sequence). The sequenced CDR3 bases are TGTGCCACCTCTTCGAGGGTAGCGGCTTACAATGAG. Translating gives CATSSRVAAYNE. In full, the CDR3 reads CATSSRVAAYNEQFF.

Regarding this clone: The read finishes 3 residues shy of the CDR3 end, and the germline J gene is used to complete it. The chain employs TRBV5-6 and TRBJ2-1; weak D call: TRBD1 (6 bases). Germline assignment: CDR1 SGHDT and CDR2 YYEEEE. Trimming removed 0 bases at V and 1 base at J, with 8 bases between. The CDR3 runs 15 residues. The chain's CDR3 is CASSLVQGSYNEQFF. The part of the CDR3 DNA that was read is TGTGCCAGCAGCTTGGTTCAGGGGTCCTACAATGAG.

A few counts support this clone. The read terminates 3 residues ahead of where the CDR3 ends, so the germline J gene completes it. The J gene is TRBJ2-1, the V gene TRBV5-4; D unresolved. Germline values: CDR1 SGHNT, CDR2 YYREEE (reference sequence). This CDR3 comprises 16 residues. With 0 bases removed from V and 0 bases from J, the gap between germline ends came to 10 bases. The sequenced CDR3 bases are TGTGCCAGCAGCTTGGACATACAGAGCTCCTACAATGAG. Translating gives CASSLDIQSSYNE. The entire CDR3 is CASSLDIQSSYNEQFF.

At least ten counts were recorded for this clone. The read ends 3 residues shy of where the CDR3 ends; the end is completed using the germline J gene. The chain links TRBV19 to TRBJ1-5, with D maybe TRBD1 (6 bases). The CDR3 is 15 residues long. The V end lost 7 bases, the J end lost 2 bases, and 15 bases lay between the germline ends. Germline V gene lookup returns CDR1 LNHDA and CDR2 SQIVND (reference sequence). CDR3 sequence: CASNTWTEGNQPQHF. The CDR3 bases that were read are TGTGCCAGTAACACATGGACAGAGGGCAATCAGCCC.

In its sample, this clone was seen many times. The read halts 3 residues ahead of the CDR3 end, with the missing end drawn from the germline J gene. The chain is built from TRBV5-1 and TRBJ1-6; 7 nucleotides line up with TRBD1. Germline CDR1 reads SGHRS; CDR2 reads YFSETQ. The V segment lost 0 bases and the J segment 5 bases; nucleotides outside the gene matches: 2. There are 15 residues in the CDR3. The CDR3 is CASSLDGTDNSPLHF. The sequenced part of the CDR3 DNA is TGCGCCAGCAGCTTGGACGGGACAGATAATTCACCC.

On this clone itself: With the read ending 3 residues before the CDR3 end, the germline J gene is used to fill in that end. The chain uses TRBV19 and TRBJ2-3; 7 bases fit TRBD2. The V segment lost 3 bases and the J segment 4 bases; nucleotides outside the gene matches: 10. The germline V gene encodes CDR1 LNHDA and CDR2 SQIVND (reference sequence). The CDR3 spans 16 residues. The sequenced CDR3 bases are TGTGCCAGTAGTATCCCCGGGGCTAGCGGCGCAGATACG. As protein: CASSIPGASGADT. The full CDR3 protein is CASSIPGASGADTQYF.

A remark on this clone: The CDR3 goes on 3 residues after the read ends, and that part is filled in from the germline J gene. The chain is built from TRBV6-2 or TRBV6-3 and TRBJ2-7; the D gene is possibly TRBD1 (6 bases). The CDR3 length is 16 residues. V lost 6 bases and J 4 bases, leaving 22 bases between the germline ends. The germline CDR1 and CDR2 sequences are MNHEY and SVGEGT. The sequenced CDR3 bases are TGTGCCAGCAGCACCCGGACCGGGACAACAATTTACGAG. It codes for CASSTRTGTTIYE. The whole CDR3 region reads CASSTRTGTTIYEQYF.

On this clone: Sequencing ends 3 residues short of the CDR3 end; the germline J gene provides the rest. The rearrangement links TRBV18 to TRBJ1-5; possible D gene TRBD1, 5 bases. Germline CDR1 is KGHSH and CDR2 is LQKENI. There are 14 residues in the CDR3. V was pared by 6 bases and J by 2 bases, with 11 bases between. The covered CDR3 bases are TGTGCCAGCTCCCCGCCGGGGGGCAATCAGCCC. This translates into CASSPPGGNQP. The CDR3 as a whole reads CASSPPGGNQPQHF.

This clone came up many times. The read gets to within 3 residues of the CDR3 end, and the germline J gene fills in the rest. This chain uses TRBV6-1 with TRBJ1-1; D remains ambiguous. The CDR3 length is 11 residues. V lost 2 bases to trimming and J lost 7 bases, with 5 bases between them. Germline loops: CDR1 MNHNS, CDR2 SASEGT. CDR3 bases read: TGTGCCAGCAGTGAACTGTATGAA. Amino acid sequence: CASSELYE. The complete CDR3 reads CASSELYEAFF.

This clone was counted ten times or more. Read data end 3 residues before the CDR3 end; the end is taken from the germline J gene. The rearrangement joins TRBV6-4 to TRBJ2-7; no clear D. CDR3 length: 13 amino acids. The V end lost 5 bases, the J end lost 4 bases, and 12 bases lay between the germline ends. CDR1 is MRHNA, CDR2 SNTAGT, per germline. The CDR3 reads CASSFTVAYEQYF. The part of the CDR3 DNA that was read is TGTGCCAGCAGTTTCACCGTTGCGTACGAG.

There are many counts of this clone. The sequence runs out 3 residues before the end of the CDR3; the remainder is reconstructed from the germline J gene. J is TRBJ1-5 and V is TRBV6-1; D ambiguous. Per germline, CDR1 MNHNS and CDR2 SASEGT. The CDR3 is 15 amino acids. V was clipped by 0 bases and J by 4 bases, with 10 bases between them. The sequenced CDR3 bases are TGTGCCAGCAGTGAAGCGCGACTAGAAAATCAGCCC. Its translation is CASSEARLENQP. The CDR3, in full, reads CASSEARLENQPQHF.